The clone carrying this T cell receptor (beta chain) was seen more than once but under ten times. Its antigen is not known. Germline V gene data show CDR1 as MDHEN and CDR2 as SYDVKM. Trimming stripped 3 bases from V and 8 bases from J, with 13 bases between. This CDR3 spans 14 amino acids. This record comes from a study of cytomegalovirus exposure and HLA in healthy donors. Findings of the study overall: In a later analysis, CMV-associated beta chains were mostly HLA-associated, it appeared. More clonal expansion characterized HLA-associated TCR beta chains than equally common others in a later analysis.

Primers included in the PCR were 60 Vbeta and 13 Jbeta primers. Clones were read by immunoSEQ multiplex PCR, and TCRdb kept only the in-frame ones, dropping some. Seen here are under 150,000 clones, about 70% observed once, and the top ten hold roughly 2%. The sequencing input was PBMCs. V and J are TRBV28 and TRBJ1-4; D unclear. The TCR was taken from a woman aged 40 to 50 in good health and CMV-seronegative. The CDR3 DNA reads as TGTGCCAGCAGTTTCCACGGGGTGGAGGAAAAACTGTTTTTT. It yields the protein CASSFHGVEEKLFF.